This T cell receptor beta chain came from a study of control samples from healthy donors and cancer patients. The protocol was immunoSEQ multiplex PCR, while the TCRdb copy is restricted to in-frame clones and leaves out a portion. The data show roughly 200,000 clones, with around 93% seen just once and roughly 1.6% held by the top ten. Germline CDR1 and CDR2: SGHTA and FQGTGA. With V trimmed by 0 bases and J by 1 base, 7 bases remained unmatched. The CDR3 totals 17 residues. The TCR sequence derives from a man in his late teens or twenties in good health. This chain uses TRBV7-3 with TRBJ2-3; 7 nucleotides agree with TRBD2. The sequencing input was blood. CDR3 sequence reads: CASSLTAGRSRTDTQYF. The CDR3 DNA reads as TGTGCCAGCAGCTTAACTGCCGGGAGGAGCCGCACAGATACGCAGTATTTT. Using reference TRBV7-3 and TRBJ2-3 for the parts outside the CDR3, the full variable domain is GAGVSQTPSNKVTEKGKYVELRCDPISGHTALYWYRQSLGQGPEFLIYFQGTGAADDSGLPNDRFFAVRPEGSVSTLKIQRTERGDSAVYLCASSLTAGRSRTDTQYFGPGTRLTVL.